Detailed here is one T cell receptor (beta chain). What it binds is not known. The assay was immunoSEQ multiplex PCR, and TCRdb's table has in-frame clones only and misses some. The table records more than 95,000 clones, 90% to 95% of them present only once. Looked up from germline, CDR1 is LGHNA and CDR2 is YNFKEQ. The CDR3 contains 14 residues. Losses at the gene ends were 3 bases for V and 0 bases for J; bases not matched to a gene: 1. The sample is drawn from a study of graft-versus-host responses after intestinal transplantation. Study-wide results and caveats: Early post-transplant declines in HvG were associated with peak levels of circulating GvH clones.

The chain is built from TRBV4-2 and TRBJ1-1; TRBD1 aligns across 7 bases. The TCR was taken from a human donor who received an intestinal transplant. The sample was unstimulated CD4+ T cells sorted from spleen or lymph node cells, taken before intestinal transplant. The CDR3 coding sequence is TGTGCCAGCAGCCAGACAGGGATGAACACTGAAGCTTTCTTT. Protein product: CASSQTGMNTEAFF.